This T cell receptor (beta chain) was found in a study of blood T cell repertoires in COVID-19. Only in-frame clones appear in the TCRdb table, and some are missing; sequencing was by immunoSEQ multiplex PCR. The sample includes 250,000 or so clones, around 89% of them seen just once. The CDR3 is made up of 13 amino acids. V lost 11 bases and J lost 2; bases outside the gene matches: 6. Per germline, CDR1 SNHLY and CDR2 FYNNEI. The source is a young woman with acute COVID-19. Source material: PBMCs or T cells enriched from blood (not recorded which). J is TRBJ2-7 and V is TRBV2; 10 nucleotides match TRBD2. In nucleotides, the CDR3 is TGTGCCGGGAAAGGACTAGCGGCCTACGAGCAGTACTTC. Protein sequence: CAGKGLAAYEQYF. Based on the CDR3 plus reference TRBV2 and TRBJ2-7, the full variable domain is EPEVTQTPSHQVTQMGQEVILRCVPISNHLYFYWYRQILGQKVEFLVSFYNNEISEKSEIFDDQFSVERPDGSNFTLKIRSTKLEDSAMYFCAGKGLAAYEQYFGPGTRLTVT.